This entry features one T cell receptor (beta chain) sequence. This entry comes from a study of blood T cell repertoires in COVID-19. For the study at large: Sources were T cells, B-cell-depleted T cells, or PBMCs; the material itself was cDNA or gDNA.

Clones were read by immunoSEQ multiplex PCR, and TCRdb kept only the in-frame ones, dropping some. This table has 160,000 or so clones, roughly 90% appearing once. The CDR3 consists of 11 residues. CDR1 and CDR2 (germline): SNHLY, FYNNEI. The gene calls are TRBV2 and TRBJ2-5; D might be TRBD2 (5 bases). The sequence was collected from a man between 60 and 70 years old with active or convalescent COVID-19. Sequences were obtained from peripheral blood. In DNA form, the CDR3 reads TGTGCAACCGGGGTTCGAGAGACCCAGTACTTC. Amino acids: CATGVRETQYF.